This T cell receptor beta chain appears in the sequencing data of a study of tumor-infiltrating lymphocytes in oesophageal squamous cell carcinoma. Trimming at V came to 4 bases and at J to 3 bases, leaving 5 bases not matched to a gene. Germline lookup yields CDR1 WSHSY and CDR2 SAAADI. The CDR3 is made up of 15 amino acids. TCRdb processed the PCR reads anew with MiXCR; each CDR3 protein has one entry. This sample has under 20,000 distinct CDR3 sequences; less than 50% occur once, and the top ten carry 6.8%. Sequenced input: blood. The chain employs TRBV10-2 and TRBJ2-1; 8 bases are a match to TRBD2. This clonotype was obtained from a male donor with esophageal squamous cell carcinoma. The CDR3 reads CASSVVAGFYNEQFF. As DNA, the CDR3 is TGCGCCAGCAGTGTGGTAGCGGGATTCTACAATGAGCAGTTCTTC.